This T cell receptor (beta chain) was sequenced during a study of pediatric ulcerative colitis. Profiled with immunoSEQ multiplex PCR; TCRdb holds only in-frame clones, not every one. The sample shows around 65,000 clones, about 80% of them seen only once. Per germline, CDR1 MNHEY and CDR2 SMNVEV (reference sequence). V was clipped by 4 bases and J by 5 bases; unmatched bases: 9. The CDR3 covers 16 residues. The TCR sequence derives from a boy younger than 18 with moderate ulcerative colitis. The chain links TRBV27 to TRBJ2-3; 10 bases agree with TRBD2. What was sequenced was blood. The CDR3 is CASSSPSGRDGDTQYF. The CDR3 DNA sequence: TGTGCCAGCAGTTCCCCTAGCGGGAGAGATGGAGATACGCAGTATTTT.